The table lists the clone carrying this T cell receptor (beta chain) with many counts. Antigen specificity is unknown. This entry comes from a study of regulatory T cells in long-lasting Graves disease. Library construction for TCR beta used iRepertoire HTBI primers and Arm-PCR of CDR3 regions. MiXCR, run by TCRdb on the multiplex PCR reads, gives a single entry per CDR3 protein. The sample records some 410,000 distinct CDR3 sequences, around 15% being singletons. Whole-study findings and limits: Newly diagnosed disease favored TRBV20-1 and TRBJ2-1 over persistent disease.

Per germline, CDR1 DFQATT and CDR2 SNEGSKA (reference sequence). This CDR3 contains 14 residues. Trimming removed 5 bases from V and 1 base from J, with 12 bases in between. As for time point: newly diagnosed GD, antithyroid drugs for less than 3 months. TCR sequences were obtained from RNA taken from PBMCs. Enrollment of patients was through an endocrinology department in Xi'an, China. The sample was also reused in another study, on T cells in Graves' hyperthyroidism and ophthalmopathy. From that second work: A first-round RT-PCR of the TCR CDR3 used the HTBI primer set.

The rearrangement links TRBV20-1 to TRBJ1-5, with D perhaps TRBD1 (5 bases). This receptor was identified in a young woman with Graves disease. This material consisted of peripheral blood mononuclear cells (PBMCs), taken at new diagnosis, from a patient treated with antithyroid drugs. CDR3 sequence reads: CSASKGYSNQPQHF. The CDR3 DNA sequence: TGCAGTGCTTCTAAGGGGTACAGCAATCAGCCCCAGCATTTT.